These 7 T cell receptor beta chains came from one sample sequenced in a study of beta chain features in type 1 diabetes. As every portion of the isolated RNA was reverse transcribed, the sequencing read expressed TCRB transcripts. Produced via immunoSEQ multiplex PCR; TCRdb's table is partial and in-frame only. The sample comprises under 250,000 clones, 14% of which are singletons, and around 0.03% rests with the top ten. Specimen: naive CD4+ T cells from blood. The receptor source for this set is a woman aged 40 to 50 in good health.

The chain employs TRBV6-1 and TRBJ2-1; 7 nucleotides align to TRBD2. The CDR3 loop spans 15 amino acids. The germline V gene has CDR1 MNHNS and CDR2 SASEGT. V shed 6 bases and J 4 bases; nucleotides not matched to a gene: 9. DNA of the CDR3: TGTGCCAGCAGCAATTATGGGGGGGTTTACAATGAGCAGTTCTTC. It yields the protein CASSNYGGVYNEQFF.

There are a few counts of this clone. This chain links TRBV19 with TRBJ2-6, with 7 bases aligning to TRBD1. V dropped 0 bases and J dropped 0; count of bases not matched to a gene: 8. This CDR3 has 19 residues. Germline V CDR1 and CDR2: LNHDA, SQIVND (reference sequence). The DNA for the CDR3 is TGTGCCAGTAGTATAGAAGGGGGACAGACGCTCTCTGGGGCCAACGTCCTGACTTTC. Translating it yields CASSIEGGQTLSGANVLTF.

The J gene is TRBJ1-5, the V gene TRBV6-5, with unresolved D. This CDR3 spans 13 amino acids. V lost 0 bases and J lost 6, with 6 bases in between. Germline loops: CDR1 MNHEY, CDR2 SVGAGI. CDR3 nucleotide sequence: TGTGCCAGCAGTTACTCACGGGTTCAGCCCCAGCATTTT. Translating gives CASSYSRVQPQHF.

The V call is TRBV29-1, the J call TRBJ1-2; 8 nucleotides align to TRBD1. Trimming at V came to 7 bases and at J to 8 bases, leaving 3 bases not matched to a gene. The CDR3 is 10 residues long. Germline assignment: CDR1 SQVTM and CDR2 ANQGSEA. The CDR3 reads CSGGQGGYTF. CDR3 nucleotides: TGCAGCGGAGGACAGGGAGGCTACACCTTC.

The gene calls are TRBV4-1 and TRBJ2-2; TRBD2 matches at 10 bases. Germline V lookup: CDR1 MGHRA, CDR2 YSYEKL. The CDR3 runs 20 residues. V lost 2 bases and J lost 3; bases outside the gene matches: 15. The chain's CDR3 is CASSQFLGSGGAKDTGELFF. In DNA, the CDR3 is TGCGCCAGCAGCCAATTCTTAGGGAGCGGGGGGGCGAAGGACACCGGGGAGCTGTTTTTT.

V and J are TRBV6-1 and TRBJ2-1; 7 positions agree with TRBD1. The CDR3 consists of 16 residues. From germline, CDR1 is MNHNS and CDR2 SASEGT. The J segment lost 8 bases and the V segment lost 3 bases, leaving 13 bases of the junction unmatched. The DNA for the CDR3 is TGTGCCAGCAGTGACCTGTGGCTTCAGGGGGTCGATGAGCAGTTCTTC. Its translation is CASSDLWLQGVDEQFF.

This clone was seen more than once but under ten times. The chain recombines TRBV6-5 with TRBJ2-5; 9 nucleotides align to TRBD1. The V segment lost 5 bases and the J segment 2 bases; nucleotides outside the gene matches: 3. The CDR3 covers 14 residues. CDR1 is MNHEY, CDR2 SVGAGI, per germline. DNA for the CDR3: TGTGCCAGCAGTAACAGGGGGCGGCAAGAGACCCAGTACTTC. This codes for CASSNRGRQETQYF.